These 19 T cell receptor beta chains originate from one sample sequenced in a study of OX40 agonist ivuxolimab in advanced cancers. Some clones are missing from TCRdb's copy, which holds only in-frame ones; the method was immunoSEQ multiplex PCR. The sample gives tens of thousands of clones, 90% of which show up once; approximately 0.3% is in the top ten. Here the sequenced sample was CD4+ or CD8+ T cells sorted from blood, taken in a trial of the OX40 agonist ivuxolimab. The receptors here all came from an adult with an advanced solid tumor such as melanoma, head and neck, liver or kidney cancer.

The gene calls are TRBV28 and TRBJ1-2; D may be TRBD1 (5 bases). Germline V gene lookup returns CDR1 MDHEN and CDR2 SYDVKM. Trimming took off 1 base at V and 2 bases at J, with 8 bases between the two ends. The length of the CDR3 is 14 residues. This CDR3 reads CASSLSRQNYGYTF. The DNA for the CDR3 is TGTGCCAGCAGTTTATCGCGACAGAACTATGGCTACACCTTC.

This clone appeared a single time. The chain is built from TRBV5-4 and TRBJ2-3, with 12 bases that match TRBD2. The CDR3 sequence is 17 residues long. The J segment lost 2 bases and the V segment lost 4 bases, leaving 8 bases of the junction unmatched. Germline loops: CDR1 SGHNT, CDR2 YYREEE (reference sequence). The CDR3 DNA is TGTGCCAGCAGCATCCAAGGACTAGCGGGGAACACAGATACGCAGTATTTT. Translation gives CASSIQGLAGNTDTQYF.

This chain uses TRBV9 with TRBJ1-4; 9 bases line up with TRBD1. The J segment lost 7 bases and the V segment lost 0 bases, leaving 7 bases of the junction unmatched. The CDR3 extends over 16 amino acids. In germline, CDR1 is SGDLS, CDR2 YYNGEE. CDR3 DNA: TGTGCCAGCAGCGTAGGGATACAGGGGGCGGGTGAAAAACTGTTTTTT. It is translated as CASSVGIQGAGEKLFF.

This chain joins TRBV9 and TRBJ1-1, with D tentatively TRBD1 (5 bases). This CDR3 is built from 13 residues. The V end was cut by 3 bases, the J end by 7 bases, with 13 bases between. In germline, CDR1 is SGDLS, CDR2 YYNGEE. CDR3 DNA: TGTGCCAGCAGCGGGGGGGTAACTGGTGAAGCTTTCTTT. Translated: CASSGGVTGEAFF.

The chain is built from TRBV14 and TRBJ1-3; D might be TRBD1 (5 bases). V lost 4 bases and J lost 3, with 13 bases in between. CDR3 length: 15 amino acids. CDR1 and CDR2 from the germline V gene are SGHDN and FVKESK. The CDR3 here is CASSPPGRLGNTIYF. The CDR3 nucleotides are TGTGCCAGCAGCCCCCCAGGGCGGCTTGGAAACACCATATATTTT.

As to this clone: The sample carries other DNA sequences with the same CDR3. The gene calls are TRBV19 and TRBJ1-5, with 11 bases fitting TRBD1. Trimming at V came to 6 bases and at J to 4 bases, leaving 2 bases not matched to a gene. The CDR3 extends over 14 amino acids. In germline, CDR1 is LNHDA, CDR2 SQIVND (reference sequence). The chain's CDR3 is CASRGDRGNQPQHF. The DNA of the CDR3 is TGTGCCAGTAGGGGGGACAGGGGGAATCAGCCCCAGCATTTT.

The rearrangement joins TRBV11-3 to TRBJ1-4; D might be TRBD1 (6 bases). From germline, CDR1 is SGHNT and CDR2 YENEEA. This CDR3 contains 17 residues. Between the trimmed V and J ends, which lost 4 bases and 4 bases, there was a span of 19 bases. As DNA, the CDR3 is TGTGCCAGCAGCTGCGCGTTACAGGGCTTTGGTAATGAAAAACTGTTTTTT. As protein: CASSCALQGFGNEKLFF.

In DNA form, the CDR3 reads TGTGCCAGCAGCTCTCTGGGGGGAGTGACAGGTGGCTATGGCTACACCTTC. Translated: CASSSLGGVTGGYGYTF. This chain joins TRBV7-2 and TRBJ1-2; the D gene is possibly TRBD1 (6 bases). CDR3 size: 17 residues. Trimming took off 4 bases at V and 4 bases at J, with 22 bases between the two ends. Germline CDR1 reads SGHTA; CDR2 reads FQGNSA.

The V gene is TRBV5-1, the J gene TRBJ2-7, with TRBD1 matching over 12 bases. The CDR3 totals 15 residues. Looked up from germline, CDR1 is SGHRS and CDR2 is YFSETQ. V dropped 3 bases and J dropped 6; count of bases not matched to a gene: 7. CDR3 region: CASSSGQGANSEQYV. CDR3 DNA sequence: TGCGCCAGCAGCTCGGGACAGGGGGCAAACAGCGAGCAGTACGTC.

The rearrangement joins TRBV27 to TRBJ2-5; D is tentatively TRBD1 or TRBD2 (5 bases each). The CDR3 contains 15 residues. Per the germline V gene, CDR1 is MNHEY and CDR2 is SMNVEV (reference sequence). V was shortened by 6 bases and J by 1 base, with 15 bases between the two germline ends. For the CDR3, the DNA is TGTGCCAGCAGCGGGACCTCTGCGGGCCAAGAGACCCAGTACTTC. Its translation is CASSGTSAGQETQYF.

The CDR3 bases are TGTGCCAGCAGTGCAGACAGGGCCTACAATGAGCAGTTCTTC. Its protein product is CASSADRAYNEQFF. This chain connects TRBV25-1 to TRBJ2-1, with TRBD1 matching over 7 bases. V dropped 4 bases and J dropped 2; count of bases not matched to a gene: 2. The germline gives CDR1 MGHDK, CDR2 SYGVNS. The CDR3 has 14 amino acids. Filled out from reference TRBV25-1 and TRBJ2-1, the complete variable domain reads EADIYQTPRYLVIGTGKKITLECSQTMGHDKMYWYQQDPGMELHLIHYSYGVNSTEKGDLSSESTVSRIRTEHFPLTLESARPSHTSQYLCASSADRAYNEQFFGPGTRLTVL.

This chain connects TRBV2 to TRBJ2-7; perhaps TRBD2 as D (6 bases). V lost 4 bases and J 1 base, leaving 8 bases between the germline ends. The CDR3 is 13 residues long. Germline assignment: CDR1 SNHLY and CDR2 FYNNEI. CDR3 loop: CASSGRASYEQYV. As DNA, the CDR3 is TGTGCCAGCAGTGGGAGGGCGTCCTACGAGCAGTACGTC.

The chain recombines TRBV18 with TRBJ1-3; D unclear. CDR3 length equals 13 residues. In germline, CDR1 is KGHSH, CDR2 LQKENI. The V gene lost 6 bases and the J gene lost 0 bases, with 6 bases spanning the gap. The CDR3 loop is CASSLASGNTIYF. CDR3 sequence (DNA): TGTGCCAGCTCCCTGGCCTCTGGAAACACCATATATTTT. The full variable domain, completed using reference TRBV18 and TRBJ1-3, is NAGVMQNPRHLVRRRGQEARLRCSPMKGHSHVYWYRQLPEEGLKFMVYLQKENIIDESGMPKERFSAEFPKEGPSILRIQQVVRGDSAAYFCASSLASGNTIYFGEGSWLTVV.

This chain uses TRBV2 with TRBJ1-4; possible D gene TRBD1, 5 bases. Germline V gene data show CDR1 as SNHLY and CDR2 as FYNNEI. The V end lost 7 bases, the J end lost 8 bases, and 20 bases lay between the germline ends. The length of the CDR3 is 15 residues. This chain's CDR3 is CASKQGWGSEEKLFF. In DNA form, the CDR3 reads TGTGCCAGCAAGCAAGGATGGGGGAGCGAGGAAAAACTGTTTTTT.

The chain combines TRBV2 with TRBJ2-5, with TRBD2 matching over 12 bases. The CDR3 is 16 amino acids. The germline V gene has CDR1 SNHLY and CDR2 FYNNEI. V shed 4 bases, J shed 2 bases, and the junction held 5 bases outside the gene matches. The CDR3 sequence: CASSVRLAGVQETQYF. CDR3 in DNA: TGTGCCAGCAGTGTAAGACTAGCGGGGGTACAAGAGACCCAGTACTTC.

The rearrangement joins TRBV27 to TRBJ2-3; 11 bases fit TRBD2. Germline lookup yields CDR1 MNHEY and CDR2 SMNVEV (reference sequence). The CDR3 totals 18 residues. V trimming: 5 bases; J trimming: 2 bases; junction bases outside the gene matches: 12. The DNA of the CDR3 is TGTGCCAGCAGTAAAAAGCGACTAGCGGGGAAACACACAGATACGCAGTATTTT. Protein product: CASSKKRLAGKHTDTQYF.

V gene TRBV2 combines with J gene TRBJ1-5; D call uncertain. The CDR3 is made up of 15 amino acids. The ends were cut back, 7 bases at V and 4 bases at J, with 17 bases in the middle. Germline V lookup: CDR1 SNHLY, CDR2 FYNNEI. The CDR3 sequence: CASTLGGVTNQPQHF. The CDR3 DNA reads as TGTGCCAGCACCCTAGGCGGGGTTACTAATCAGCCCCAGCATTTT.

The J gene is TRBJ2-7, the V gene TRBV27; 8 bases align to TRBD1. The CDR3 covers 15 residues. V lost 4 bases, J lost 6 bases, and 11 bases stayed unmatched. Germline CDR1 MNHEY, CDR2 SMNVEV (reference sequence). For the CDR3, the DNA is TGTGCCAGCAGTTCCGGACAGGGTGGTGGAGGCGAGCAGTACTTC. Protein sequence: CASSSGQGGGGEQYF.

CDR3 region: CASRRQISGANVLTF. The CDR3 nucleotides read TGTGCCAGTAGGAGACAGATCTCTGGGGCCAACGTCCTGACTTTC. V is TRBV19 and J is TRBJ2-6, with a weak D call TRBD1 (5 bases). This CDR3 comprises 15 residues. Per germline, CDR1 LNHDA and CDR2 SQIVND (reference sequence). Trimming pared 6 bases from V and 0 bases from J, leaving 9 bases between.